These 11 T cell receptor beta chains share one sample of origin, sequenced in a study of T cells in narcolepsy. Assay used: immunoSEQ multiplex PCR; TCRdb lists only in-frame clones, some missing. The table lists around 30,000 clones, roughly 90% of them singletons. The source material was CD45RA- memory CD4+ T cells from PBMCs. The receptors were gathered from a human donor with narcolepsy.

This clone was seen only once. The chain carries TRBV6-6 and TRBJ2-1; the match to TRBD1 covers 8 bases. Germline trimming cut 5 bases from V and 4 bases from J; bases unmatched to any gene: 4. The CDR3 covers 14 residues. CDR1 and CDR2 from the germline V gene are MNHNY and SVGAGI (reference sequence). The CDR3 is CASSPRGQYNEQFF. CDR3 DNA sequence: TGTGCCAGCAGTCCCAGGGGGCAATACAATGAGCAGTTCTTC.

The chain couples TRBV2 to TRBJ1-5; D unresolved. This CDR3 contains 14 residues. Germline V gives CDR1 SNHLY, CDR2 FYNNEI. The germline V and J ends were trimmed by 4 bases and 0 bases, with 7 bases remaining between them. CDR3: CASSVGYSNQPQHF. The DNA of the CDR3 is TGTGCCAGCAGTGTGGGGTATAGCAATCAGCCCCAGCATTTT.

This rearrangement joins TRBV11-1 to TRBJ1-2; possible D gene TRBD1, 5 bases. The CDR3 totals 13 residues. Germline CDR1 SGHAT, CDR2 FQDESV (reference sequence). The V end was cut by 1 base, the J end by 2 bases, with 5 bases between. The CDR3 nucleotides are TGTGCCAGCAGCTTAGGGGGGAACTATGGCTACACCTTC. Encoded protein: CASSLGGNYGYTF.

This clone has only one observation. The chain has TRBV5-1 and TRBJ2-6; D not certain. The V gene lost 0 bases and the J gene lost 0 bases, with 7 bases spanning the gap. This CDR3 has 16 residues. Germline-derived CDR1 and CDR2 are SGHRS and YFSETQ. The CDR3 DNA follows: TGCGCCAGCAGCTTGGAAGGGATCTCTGGGGCCAACGTCCTGACTTTC. This translates into CASSLEGISGANVLTF.

The CDR3 DNA sequence: TGTGCCAGTAGCCATACTACGCTCCGAGACGTTGGAAACACCATATATTTT. It yields the protein CASSHTTLRDVGNTIYF. The chain uses TRBV19 and TRBJ1-3; D call uncertain. The V and J ends lost 6 bases and 3 bases respectively, with 21 bases between them. The CDR3 spans 17 residues. The germline V gene encodes CDR1 LNHDA and CDR2 SQIVND (reference sequence).

In its sample, this clone was seen once. The CDR3 is CASTKGQPYGYTF. CDR3 bases: TGTGCCAGTACCAAGGGACAGCCCTATGGCTACACCTTC. This chain uses TRBV19 with TRBJ1-2, with TRBD1 identical over 7 bases. Per germline, CDR1 LNHDA and CDR2 SQIVND (reference sequence). This CDR3 region has 13 residues. Trimming cost V 7 bases and J 4 bases; bases outside gene matches: 6.

The CDR3 spells CAWTRDFGGTEAFF. The CDR3 DNA is TGTGCCTGGACTCGGGACTTCGGGGGCACTGAAGCTTTCTTT. The V and J genes are TRBV30 and TRBJ1-1; D is possibly TRBD1 (5 bases). V was trimmed by 4 bases and J by 4 bases, leaving 16 bases between them. Germline assignment: CDR1 GTSNPN and CDR2 SVGIG (reference sequence). The CDR3 totals 14 residues.

The chain carries TRBV30 and TRBJ2-3; a weak D match, TRBD2 (6 bases). The CDR3 runs 13 residues. Trimming stripped 4 bases from V and 0 bases from J, with 8 bases between. The germline V gene encodes CDR1 GTSNPN and CDR2 SVGIG (reference sequence). The CDR3 region is CAWIADSTDTQYF. For the CDR3, the DNA is TGTGCCTGGATAGCGGATAGCACAGATACGCAGTATTTT.

CDR3 in amino acids: CAWSFGRAPGELFF. CDR3 DNA: TGTGCCTGGAGTTTTGGGAGAGCACCCGGGGAGCTGTTTTTT. The rearrangement joins TRBV30 to TRBJ2-2; TRBD2 is a possible D gene (5 bases). Trimming shortened V by 2 bases and J by 6 bases, and 13 bases separated the two germline ends. From germline, CDR1 is GTSNPN and CDR2 SVGIG (reference sequence). This CDR3 comprises 14 residues. Drawing the rest from reference TRBV30 and TRBJ2-2, the complete variable domain is SQTIHQWPATLVQPVGSPLSLECTVEGTSNPNLYWYRQAAGRGLQLLFYSVGIGQISSEVPQNLSASRPQDRQFILSSKKLLLSDSGFYLCAWSFGRAPGELFFGEGSRLTVL.

The chain couples TRBV18 to TRBJ1-4; 7 bases agree with TRBD1. This CDR3 comprises 15 residues. The germline CDR1 and CDR2 sequences are KGHSH and LQKENI. The V and J ends lost 5 bases and 3 bases, in that order; junction bases with no gene match: 6. The CDR3 protein is CASSGSGTANEKLFF. In DNA, the CDR3 is TGTGCCAGCTCAGGGTCCGGGACAGCTAATGAAAAACTGTTTTTT.

The chain combines TRBV28 with TRBJ2-5; 11 nucleotides agree with TRBD1. There are 16 residues in the CDR3. Germline V gene lookup returns CDR1 MDHEN and CDR2 SYDVKM. Germline trimming cut 6 bases from V and 5 bases from J; bases unmatched to any gene: 11. CDR3 protein: CASRGLGQGDKETQYF. The CDR3 bases are TGTGCCAGCAGAGGACTGGGACAGGGGGATAAGGAGACCCAGTACTTC.